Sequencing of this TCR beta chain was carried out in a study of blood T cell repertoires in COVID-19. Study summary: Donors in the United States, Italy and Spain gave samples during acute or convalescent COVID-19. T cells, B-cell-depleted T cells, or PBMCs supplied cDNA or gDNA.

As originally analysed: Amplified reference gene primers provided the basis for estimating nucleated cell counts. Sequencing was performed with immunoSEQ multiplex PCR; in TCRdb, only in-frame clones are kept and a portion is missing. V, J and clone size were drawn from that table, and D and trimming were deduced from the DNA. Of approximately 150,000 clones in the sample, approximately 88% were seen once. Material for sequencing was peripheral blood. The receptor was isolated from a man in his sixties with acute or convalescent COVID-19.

As DNA, the CDR3 is TGCGCCAGCAGCCCTTGGACAGTTACGGCCGTAGGGGAGCAGTACTTC. Residues: CASSPWTVTAVGEQYF. The chain combines TRBV5-1 with TRBJ2-7, with D possibly TRBD1 on 6 matching bases. Trimming took off 4 bases at V and 7 bases at J, with 24 bases between the two ends. Germline V gene sequence: CDR1 SGHRS, CDR2 YFSETQ. The CDR3 is 16 amino acids.